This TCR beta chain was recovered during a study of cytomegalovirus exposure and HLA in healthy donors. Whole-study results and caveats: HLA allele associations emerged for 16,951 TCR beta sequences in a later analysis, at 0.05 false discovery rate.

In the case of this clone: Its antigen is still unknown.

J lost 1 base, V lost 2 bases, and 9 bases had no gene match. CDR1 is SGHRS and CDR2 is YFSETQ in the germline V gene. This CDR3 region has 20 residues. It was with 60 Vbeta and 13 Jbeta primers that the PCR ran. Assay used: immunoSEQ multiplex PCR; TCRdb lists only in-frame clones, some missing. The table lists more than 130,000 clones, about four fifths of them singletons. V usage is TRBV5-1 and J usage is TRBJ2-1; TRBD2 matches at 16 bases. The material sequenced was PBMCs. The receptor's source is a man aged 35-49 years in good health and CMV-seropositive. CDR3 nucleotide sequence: TGCGCCAGCAGCTTCCCGGGACTAGCGGGGGGGCCAAAGTCCTACAATGAGCAGTTCTTC. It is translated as CASSFPGLAGGPKSYNEQFF.